The 14 T cell receptor beta chains listed next were all sequenced from one sample in a study of blood T cell repertoires in COVID-19. Only in-frame clones appear in the TCRdb table, and some are missing; sequencing was by immunoSEQ multiplex PCR. The sample consists of a few hundred thousand clones, around 85% of them appearing once. Sequenced input: peripheral blood. These receptors originate from a man between 60 and 70 years old with acute or convalescent COVID-19.

This chain uses TRBV7-3 with TRBJ2-3, with TRBD2 identical over 9 bases. This CDR3 region has 14 residues. The ends lost 8 bases at V and 1 base at J; junction bases unmatched: 4. CDR1 and CDR2 from the germline V gene are SGHTA and FQGTGA. The CDR3 DNA is TGTGCCAGCTCGGCGGGAGGGGGCACAGATACGCAGTATTTT. Translated, it gives CASSAGGGTDTQYF.

This clone was counted once. This chain joins TRBV30 and TRBJ1-6; maybe TRBD1 (6 bases). Looked up from germline, CDR1 is GTSNPN and CDR2 is SVGIG (reference sequence). Trimming left V 3 bases short and J 6 bases short, with 12 bases between. The CDR3 length is 14 residues. The CDR3 region is CAWSPRTVNSPLHF. CDR3 in DNA: TGTGCCTGGAGCCCTAGGACAGTTAATTCACCCCTCCACTTT.

The J gene is TRBJ2-7, the V gene TRBV11-2; TRBD1 agrees at 8 bases. From germline, CDR1 is SGHAT and CDR2 FQNNGV. V gave up 6 bases and J gave up 0 bases; unmatched junction bases: 10. This CDR3 has 16 residues. The CDR3 DNA reads as TGTGCCAGCAGTTGGGCGGGGACAGGCCACTCCTACGAGCAGTACTTC. As protein: CASSWAGTGHSYEQYF.

A few counts support this clone. The identical CDR3 is also encoded by other nucleotide sequences in the sample. The rearrangement joins TRBV9 to TRBJ1-6; D perhaps matches TRBD1 (5 bases). The CDR3 covers 14 residues. Trimming removed 0 bases from V and 5 bases from J, with 6 bases in between. Germline V lookup: CDR1 SGDLS, CDR2 YYNGEE. CDR3 coding DNA: TGTGCCAGCAGCGTAGGACAGAATAATTCACCCCTCCACTTT. Its translation: CASSVGQNNSPLHF.

The V gene is TRBV5-5, the J gene TRBJ2-5, with TRBD1 matching over 9 bases. The CDR3 runs to 15 residues. Germline CDR1 reads SGHKS; CDR2 reads YYEKEE (reference sequence). The V and J ends lost 4 bases and 5 bases, in that order; junction bases with no gene match: 9. This chain's CDR3 is CASSGGQGVGETQYF. The CDR3 nucleotides read TGTGCCAGCAGCGGGGGACAGGGAGTTGGTGAGACCCAGTACTTC. The full variable domain, in which reference TRBV5-5 and TRBJ2-5 provide the parts outside the CDR3, is DAGVTQSPTHLIKTRGQQVTLRCSPISGHKSVSWYQQVLGQGPQFIFQYYEKEERGRGNFPDRFSARQFPNYSSELNVNALLLGDSALYLCASSGGQGVGETQYFGPGTRLLVL.

The rearrangement joins TRBV29-1 to TRBJ1-1, with TRBD1 matching over 9 bases. Germline CDR1 reads SQVTM; CDR2 reads ANQGSEA. The V segment lost 5 bases and the J segment 10 bases; nucleotides outside the gene matches: 8. The CDR3 loop spans 12 amino acids. This chain's CDR3 is CSVIAGQGAAFF. CDR3 sequence (DNA): TGCAGCGTTATCGCGGGACAGGGAGCAGCTTTCTTT.

The chain recombines TRBV28 with TRBJ1-4; D might be TRBD1 (6 bases). V was shortened by 6 bases and J by 0 bases, with 20 bases between the two germline ends. There are 18 residues in the CDR3. Germline CDR1 MDHEN, CDR2 SYDVKM. Here the CDR3 DNA reads TGTGCCAGCAGCTCCCCCGCGGGGGGCCTTGCAACTAATGAAAAACTGTTTTTT. Translating it yields CASSSPAGGLATNEKLFF.

The chain couples TRBV11-3 to TRBJ2-5; 7 nucleotides agree with TRBD1. CDR1 is SGHNT and CDR2 is YENEEA in the germline V gene. The CDR3 has 14 amino acids. V dropped 6 bases and J dropped 1; count of bases not matched to a gene: 5. This chain's CDR3 is CASSRRDSQETQYF. The DNA for the CDR3 is TGTGCCAGCAGTCGTCGGGACAGCCAAGAGACCCAGTACTTC.

V is TRBV27 and J is TRBJ1-5; D is perhaps TRBD1 (6 bases). Germline V CDR1 and CDR2: MNHEY, SMNVEV (reference sequence). The CDR3 contains 16 residues. V lost 5 bases and J 3 bases, leaving 17 bases between the germline ends. The CDR3 sequence is CASSPDGGGLNQPQHF. The CDR3 nucleotides are TGTGCCAGCAGTCCGGACGGGGGGGGGCTCAATCAGCCCCAGCATTTT.

The CDR3 DNA reads as TGTGCCACTCGGTCGGGGGGTAATTCACCCCTCCACTTT. Encoded protein: CATRSGGNSPLHF. The V gene is TRBV19, the J gene TRBJ1-6; a possible D gene is TRBD1 (5 bases). The CDR3 runs 13 residues. Germline V gene data show CDR1 as LNHDA and CDR2 as SQIVND (reference sequence). V gave up 10 bases and J gave up 6 bases, with 13 bases separating them. The variable domain in full, with the rest retrieved from reference TRBV19 and TRBJ1-6, is DGGITQSPKYLFRKEGQNVTLSCEQNLNHDAMYWYRQDPGQGLRLIYYSQIVNDFQKGDIAEGYSVSREKKESFPLTVTSAQKNPTAFYLCATRSGGNSPLHFGNGTRLTVT.

J is TRBJ1-2 and V is TRBV27, with D possibly matching TRBD1 (6 bases). V was trimmed by 0 bases and J by 8 bases, leaving 10 bases between them. CDR3 size: 13 residues. The germline gives CDR1 MNHEY, CDR2 SMNVEV (reference sequence). CDR3 bases: TGTGCCAGCAGTTTATCCCAGGGGCTCGGCTACACCTTC. Translated, it gives CASSLSQGLGYTF.

The chain recombines TRBV7-2 with TRBJ2-3; TRBD2 matches 9 bases. Trimming at V came to 6 bases and at J to 3 bases, leaving 7 bases not matched to a gene. Germline CDR1 reads SGHTA; CDR2 reads FQGNSA. The CDR3 loop spans 15 amino acids. In DNA form, the CDR3 reads TGTGCCAGCAGTTCCTTAGCGGGAGAAACAGATACGCAGTATTTT. Translated, it gives CASSSLAGETDTQYF.

The J gene is TRBJ2-7, the V gene TRBV19; a possible D gene is TRBD2 (5 bases). The V end was cut by 2 bases, the J end by 0 bases, with 8 bases between. Germline lookup yields CDR1 LNHDA and CDR2 SQIVND (reference sequence). The CDR3 is made up of 14 amino acids. The CDR3 DNA sequence: TGTGCCAGTAGTATACAAGGGAGCTCCTACGAGCAGTACTTC. This codes for CASSIQGSSYEQYF.

The CDR3 is CASSERKGGRNEQFF. CDR3 coding DNA: TGTGCCAGCAGTGAACGGAAGGGAGGCAGGAATGAGCAGTTCTTC. The chain uses TRBV6-1 and TRBJ2-1; weak D call: TRBD2 (6 bases). The CDR3 spans 15 residues. V lost 2 bases and J lost 7, with 15 bases in between. CDR1 and CDR2 from the germline V gene are MNHNS and SASEGT.